A single sample gave rise to the 20 T cell receptor beta chains below, sequenced in a study of shared clonotypes between healthy human individuals. The table came from immunoSEQ multiplex PCR; TCRdb's copy has only in-frame clones and leaves some out. The sample yields over 850,000 clones, around 78% seen once. Sequenced sample: memory CD4+ T cells from PBMCs. Indicated subset: CD45RA-negative fraction. The receptors derive from a man younger than 30 in good health. Some clones in this sample may be carry-over from other donors' samples.

The chain joins TRBV28 to TRBJ2-1; 9 bases map to TRBD1. This CDR3 spans 15 amino acids. CDR1 MDHEN and CDR2 SYDVKM come from the germline V gene. Unmatched junction bases numbered 9, after V lost 8 bases and J lost 4 bases. The CDR3 DNA reads TGTGCCAGCCACGGTGGGACAGGGATATACAATGAGCAGTTCTTC. Translated: CASHGGTGIYNEQFF.

The V gene is TRBV5-6, the J gene TRBJ1-4; 10 bases match TRBD1. Trimming removed 4 bases from V and 8 bases from J; junction bases left unmatched: 5. The CDR3 runs 14 residues. CDR1 is SGHDT, CDR2 YYEEEE, per germline. The CDR3 spells CASSGTGAGEKLFF. Here the CDR3 DNA reads TGTGCCAGCAGCGGGACAGGGGCGGGGGAAAAACTGTTTTTT.

The J gene is TRBJ2-5, the V gene TRBV6-5, with TRBD2 identical over 7 bases. J was trimmed by 2 bases and V by 10 bases; bases with no gene match: 7. This CDR3 is 13 amino acids long. The V gene's germline CDR1 is MNHEY and CDR2 SVGAGI. CDR3 in DNA: TGTGCCACCCGCCTCGGGGGGCAAGAGACCCAGTACTTC. Translation gives CATRLGGQETQYF.

The gene calls are TRBV19 and TRBJ2-2, with D unclear. This CDR3 is built from 13 residues. CDR1 LNHDA and CDR2 SQIVND come from the germline V gene (reference sequence). V was clipped by 3 bases and J by 6 bases, with 8 bases between them. The CDR3 loop is CASSIRTSGELFF. The DNA for the CDR3 is TGTGCCAGTAGTATCCGGACCTCCGGGGAGCTGTTTTTT.

The V call is TRBV30, the J call TRBJ1-3; D is unclear. V was clipped by 7 bases and J by 0 bases, with 10 bases between them. The germline V gene has CDR1 GTSNPN and CDR2 SVGIG (reference sequence). The CDR3 is made up of 13 amino acids. DNA of the CDR3: TGTGCCTTGGACGTAAGCTCTGGAAACACCATATATTTT. The encoded protein is CALDVSSGNTIYF. Variable domain in full (rest from reference TRBV30 and TRBJ1-3): SQTIHQWPATLVQPVGSPLSLECTVEGTSNPNLYWYRQAAGRGLQLLFYSVGIGQISSEVPQNLSASRPQDRQFILSSKKLLLSDSGFYLCALDVSSGNTIYFGEGSWLTVV.

The rearrangement links TRBV11-1 to TRBJ2-1; D may be TRBD2 (6 bases). V was trimmed by 1 base and J by 8 bases, leaving 15 bases between them. The CDR3 is 15 amino acids. Germline assignment: CDR1 SGHAT and CDR2 FQDESV (reference sequence). In DNA, the CDR3 is TGTGCCAGCAGCTTAGGGGACTCCCCCGGCGATGAGCAGTTCTTC. Its protein product is CASSLGDSPGDEQFF.

V gene TRBV2 combines with J gene TRBJ2-7; the match to TRBD1 covers 9 bases. The germline V gene encodes CDR1 SNHLY and CDR2 FYNNEI. The trim removed 10 bases at V and 1 base at J, leaving 11 bases unmatched. The CDR3 is made up of 15 amino acids. CDR3 protein: CATMNPGQGSYEQYF. The CDR3 nucleotides are TGTGCCACCATGAACCCGGGACAGGGTTCCTACGAGCAGTACTTC.

This clone was detected only once. The rearrangement joins TRBV9 to TRBJ1-1; D is ambiguous. The CDR3 sequence is 13 residues long. The V gene's germline CDR1 is SGDLS and CDR2 YYNGEE. V lost 2 bases and J 1 base, leaving 6 bases between the germline ends. In nucleotides, the CDR3 is TGTGCCAGCAGCGTTAACCCGAACACTGAAGCTTTCTTT. Translation: CASSVNPNTEAFF.

V and J are TRBV5-4 and TRBJ2-1; 8 bases line up with TRBD2. The CDR3 covers 15 residues. Germline V gene data show CDR1 as SGHNT and CDR2 as YYREEE (reference sequence). Trimming cost V 4 bases and J 1 base; bases outside gene matches: 4. The CDR3 region has the DNA TGTGCCAGCAGCCCGCGGGGGGAATCCTACAATGAGCAGTTCTTC. Residues: CASSPRGESYNEQFF.

This clone was found once. V is TRBV18 and J is TRBJ2-5, with TRBD2 identical over 7 bases. The CDR3 runs to 15 residues. CDR1 KGHSH and CDR2 LQKENI come from the germline V gene. V dropped 5 bases and J dropped 1; count of bases not matched to a gene: 7. CDR3 DNA: TGTGCCAGCTCAAAGTTGAGGGAGGGCCAAGAGACCCAGTACTTC. Protein sequence: CASSKLREGQETQYF. Drawing the rest from reference TRBV18 and TRBJ2-5, the complete variable domain is NAGVMQNPRHLVRRRGQEARLRCSPMKGHSHVYWYRQLPEEGLKFMVYLQKENIIDESGMPKERFSAEFPKEGPSILRIQQVVRGDSAAYFCASSKLREGQETQYFGPGTRLLVL.

This clone turned up a few times. The chain uses TRBV6-1 and TRBJ2-7; unclear D gene. The germline V gene encodes CDR1 MNHNS and CDR2 SASEGT. The CDR3 sequence is 12 residues long. With 2 bases removed from V and 3 bases from J, the gap between germline ends came to 5 bases. CDR3 sequence reads: CASSEHIYEQYF. CDR3 DNA: TGTGCCAGCAGTGAACACATCTACGAGCAGTACTTC.

V and J are TRBV7-9 and TRBJ2-5, with D maybe TRBD1 (5 bases). The germline V gene encodes CDR1 SEHNR and CDR2 FQNEAQ (reference sequence). This CDR3 spans 15 amino acids. V was pared by 2 bases and J by 5 bases, with 15 bases between. DNA for the CDR3: TGTGCCAGCAGCTTATCCGCGGACACTCGGGAGACCCAGTACTTC. It codes for CASSLSADTRETQYF.

At least ten counts were recorded for this clone. This chain uses TRBV29-1 with TRBJ1-1; D is uncertain. Trimming cost V 7 bases and J 1 base, with 10 bases left between them. Germline V lookup: CDR1 SQVTM, CDR2 ANQGSEA. This CDR3 has 12 amino acids. CDR3 bases: TGCAGCGGTTCATCTTCGAACACTGAAGCTTTCTTT. Amino acid sequence: CSGSSSNTEAFF.

To note about this clone: The sample contains more than one DNA sequence encoding this CDR3. The CDR3, as DNA: TGCGCCAGCAGCTTGGGGCAGGGGCCTAACTATGGCTACACCTTC. It encodes CASSLGQGPNYGYTF. The chain is built from TRBV5-1 and TRBJ1-2; D is possibly TRBD1 (6 bases). Per the germline V gene, CDR1 is SGHRS and CDR2 is YFSETQ. The germline V and J ends were trimmed by 0 bases and 0 bases, with 9 bases remaining between them. The CDR3 length is 15 residues.

This chain uses TRBV30 with TRBJ2-3; 7 bases agree with TRBD1. Germline assignment: CDR1 GTSNPN and CDR2 SVGIG (reference sequence). The CDR3 length is 13 residues. V shed 5 bases, J shed 0 bases, and the junction held 2 bases outside the gene matches. The CDR3 region is CAWRQGSTDTQYF. The CDR3 nucleotides read TGTGCCTGGCGACAGGGAAGCACAGATACGCAGTATTTT. Looking up the rest from reference TRBV30 and TRBJ2-3 gives the full variable domain: SQTIHQWPATLVQPVGSPLSLECTVEGTSNPNLYWYRQAAGRGLQLLFYSVGIGQISSEVPQNLSASRPQDRQFILSSKKLLLSDSGFYLCAWRQGSTDTQYFGPGTRLTVL.

The chain couples TRBV5-1 to TRBJ2-5; D gene ambiguous. V lost 4 bases to trimming and J lost 9 bases, with 22 bases between them. Germline values: CDR1 SGHRS, CDR2 YFSETQ. The CDR3 has 15 amino acids. The CDR3 sequence: CASSPILTGGGSQYF. Written as DNA, the CDR3 is TGCGCCAGCAGCCCGATATTGACGGGCGGTGGGTCCCAGTACTTC.

The V gene is TRBV6-1, the J gene TRBJ2-5, with D maybe TRBD2 (5 bases). Germline values: CDR1 MNHNS, CDR2 SASEGT. The CDR3 spans 14 residues. The V end was cut by 1 base, the J end by 6 bases, with 12 bases between. The CDR3 DNA sequence: TGTGCCAGCAGTGAAGGAGGGAGTTCTAAGACCCAGTACTTC. Its protein is CASSEGGSSKTQYF.

The genes are TRBV28 and TRBJ2-4; 10 bases line up with TRBD2. The germline CDR1 and CDR2 sequences are MDHEN and SYDVKM. V shed 6 bases and J 7 bases; nucleotides not matched to a gene: 12. The CDR3 length is 16 residues. This CDR3 is CASSPALAGLGNIQYF. CDR3 bases: TGTGCCAGCAGCCCGGCACTAGCGGGGTTGGGGAACATTCAGTACTTC.

About this clone: The same CDR3 arises from other DNA sequences in this sample as well. This chain joins TRBV6-6 and TRBJ1-2; 8 nucleotides align to TRBD1. Unmatched junction bases numbered 4, after V lost 0 bases and J lost 7 bases. The CDR3 extends over 14 amino acids. CDR1 and CDR2 (germline): MNHNY, SVGAGI (reference sequence). CDR3 nucleotide sequence: TGTGCCAGCAGTTACTCGCAGGGGGCAGGTGGCTACACCTTC. It specifies CASSYSQGAGGYTF.

This clone has a single count. The V call is TRBV4-2, the J call TRBJ2-3; the match to TRBD2 covers 11 bases. This CDR3 region has 17 residues. Germline loops: CDR1 LGHNA, CDR2 YNFKEQ. Germline trimming cut 3 bases from V and 4 bases from J; bases unmatched to any gene: 9. For the CDR3, the DNA is TGTGCCAGCAGCCACGCCCCGGGACTAGCGGAACCAGATACGCAGTATTTT. Residues: CASSHAPGLAEPDTQYF.